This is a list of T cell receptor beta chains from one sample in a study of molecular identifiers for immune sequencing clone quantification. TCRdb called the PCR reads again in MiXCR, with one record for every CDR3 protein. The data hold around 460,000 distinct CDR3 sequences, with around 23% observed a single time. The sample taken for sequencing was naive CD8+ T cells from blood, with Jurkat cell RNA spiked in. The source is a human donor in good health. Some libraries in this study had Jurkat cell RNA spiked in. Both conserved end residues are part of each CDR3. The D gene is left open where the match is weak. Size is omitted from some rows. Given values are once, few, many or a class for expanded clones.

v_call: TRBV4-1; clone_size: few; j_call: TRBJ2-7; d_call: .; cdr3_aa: CASSPRRTDRDEQYF; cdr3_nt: TGCGCCAGCAGCCCCCGAAGGACAGACCGGGACGAGCAGTACTTC
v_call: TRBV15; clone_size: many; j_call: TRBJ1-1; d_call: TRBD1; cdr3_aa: CATSRDQGVGTEAFF; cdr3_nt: TGTGCCACCAGCAGAGATCAGGGGGTTGGCACTGAAGCTTTCTTT
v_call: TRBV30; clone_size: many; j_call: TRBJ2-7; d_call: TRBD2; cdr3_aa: CAWRPGLAGVEQYF; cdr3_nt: TGTGCCTGGAGACCGGGACTAGCGGGAGTCGAGCAGTACTTC
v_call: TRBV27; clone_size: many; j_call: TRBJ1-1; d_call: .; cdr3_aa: CASSLNALNTEAFF; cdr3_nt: TGTGCCAGCAGTTTAAATGCGTTGAACACTGAAGCTTTCTTT
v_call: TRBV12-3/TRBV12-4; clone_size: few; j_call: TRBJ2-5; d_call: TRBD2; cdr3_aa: CASSSLAGGGRDQETQYF; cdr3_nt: TGTGCCAGCAGTTCACTAGCGGGAGGAGGAAGGGACCAAGAGACCCAGTACTTC
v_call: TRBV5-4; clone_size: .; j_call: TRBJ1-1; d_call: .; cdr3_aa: CASSLEGGLNTEALF; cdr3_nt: TGTGCCAGCAGCTTGGAAGGAGGGTTGAACACTGAAGCTCTCTTT
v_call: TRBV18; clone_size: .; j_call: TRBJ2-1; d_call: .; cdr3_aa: CASSPVAGKSGYEQFF; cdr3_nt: TGTGCCAGCTCACCAGTTGCAGGGAAATCGGGATATGAGCAGTTCTTC
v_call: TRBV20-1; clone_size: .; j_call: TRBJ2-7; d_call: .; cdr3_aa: CSAREAPRDLEQYF; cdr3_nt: TGCAGTGCTAGAGAGGCCCCCCGTGACCTCGAGCAGTACTTC
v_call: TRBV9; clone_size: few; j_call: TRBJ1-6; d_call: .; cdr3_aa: CASSVGGGDYNSPLHF; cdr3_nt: TGTGCCAGCAGCGTAGGTGGGGGCGATTATAATTCACCCCTCCACTTT
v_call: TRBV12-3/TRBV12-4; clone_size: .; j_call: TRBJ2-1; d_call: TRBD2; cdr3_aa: CASSFSGSFDNEQFF; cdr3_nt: TGTGCCAGCAGCTTTAGCGGGAGCTTCGACAATGAGCAGTTCTTC
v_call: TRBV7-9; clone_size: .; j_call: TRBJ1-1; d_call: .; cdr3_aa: CASSSLFSAPEAFF; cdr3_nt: TGTGCCAGCAGCTCGTTGTTCTCTGCTCCCGAAGCTTTCTTT
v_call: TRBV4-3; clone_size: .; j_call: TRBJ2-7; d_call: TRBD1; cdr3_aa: CASSQDFRGQGWEQYF; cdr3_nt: TGCGCCAGCAGCCAAGATTTTCGGGGACAGGGGTGGGAGCAGTACTTC
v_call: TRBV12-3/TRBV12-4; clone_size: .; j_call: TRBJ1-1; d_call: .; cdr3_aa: CASMIGNTEAFF; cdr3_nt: TGTGCCAGCATGATAGGGAACACTGAAGCTTTCTTT
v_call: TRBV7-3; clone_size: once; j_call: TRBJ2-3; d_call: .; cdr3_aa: CASSLGSGDSTDTQYF; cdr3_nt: TGTGCCAGCAGCTTAGGGTCGGGGGACAGCACAGATACGCAGTATTTT
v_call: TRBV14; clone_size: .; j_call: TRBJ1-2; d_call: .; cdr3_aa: CASSYDQYTNYGYTF; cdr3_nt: TGTGCCAGCAGCTACGATCAATACACTAACTATGGCTACACCTTC
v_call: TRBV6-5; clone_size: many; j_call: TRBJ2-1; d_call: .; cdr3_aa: CASSPPRVPRDEQFF; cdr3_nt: TGTGCCAGCAGTCCCCCACGAGTCCCTCGGGATGAGCAGTTCTTC
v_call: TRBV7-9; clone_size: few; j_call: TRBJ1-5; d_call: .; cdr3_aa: CASSLDTAQPQHF; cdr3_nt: TGTGCCAGCAGCTTAGATACCGCTCAGCCCCAGCATTTT
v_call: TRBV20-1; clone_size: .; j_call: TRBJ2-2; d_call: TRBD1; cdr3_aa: CSARDADRIGWYTGELFF; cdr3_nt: TGCAGTGCTAGAGATGCGGACAGGATTGGGTGGTACACCGGGGAGCTGTTTTTT
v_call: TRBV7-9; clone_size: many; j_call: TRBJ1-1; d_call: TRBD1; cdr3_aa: CASSLDWDRRAFF; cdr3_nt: TGTGCCAGCAGCTTAGACTGGGACAGACGGGCTTTCTTT
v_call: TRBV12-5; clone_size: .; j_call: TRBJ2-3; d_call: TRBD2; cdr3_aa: CASGLGLAHTDTQYF; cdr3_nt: TGTGCTAGTGGTTTGGGACTAGCGCACACAGATACGCAGTATTTT
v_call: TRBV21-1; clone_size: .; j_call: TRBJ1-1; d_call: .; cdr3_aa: CASSAPPLNTEAFF; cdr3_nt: TGTGCCAGCAGCGCACCTCCATTGAACACTGAAGCTTTCTTT
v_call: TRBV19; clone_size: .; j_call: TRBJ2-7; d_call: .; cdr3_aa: CASSTDSNSYEQYF; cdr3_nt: TGTGCCAGTAGTACCGACAGCAACTCCTACGAGCAGTACTTC
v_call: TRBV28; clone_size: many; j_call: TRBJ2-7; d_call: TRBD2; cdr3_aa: CASSPPREGMGEQYF; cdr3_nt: TGTGCCAGCAGTCCCCCCCGGGAGGGGATGGGCGAGCAGTACTTC
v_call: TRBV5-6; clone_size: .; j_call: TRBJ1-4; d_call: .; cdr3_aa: CASSLAGVNEKLFF; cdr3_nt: TGTGCCAGCAGCTTGGCAGGGGTGAATGAAAAACTGTTTTTT
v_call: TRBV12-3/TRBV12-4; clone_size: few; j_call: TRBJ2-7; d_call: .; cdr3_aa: CASRSPGPAFSEQYF; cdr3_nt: TGTGCCAGCAGGTCTCCGGGACCAGCATTTTCCGAGCAGTACTTC
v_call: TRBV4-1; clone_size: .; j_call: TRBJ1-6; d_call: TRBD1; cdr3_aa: CASSQMGQASSYNSPLHF; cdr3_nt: TGCGCCAGCAGCCAGATGGGACAGGCCAGCTCCTATAATTCACCCCTCCACTTT
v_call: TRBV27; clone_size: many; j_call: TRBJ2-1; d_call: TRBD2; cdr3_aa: CASSFGLAGEKVF; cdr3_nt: TGTGCCAGCAGTTTCGGTCTAGCGGGAGAAAAGGTCTTC
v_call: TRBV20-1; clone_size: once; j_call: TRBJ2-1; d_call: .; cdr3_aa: CSAKDRRGPTIEQFF; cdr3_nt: TGCAGTGCTAAAGACAGGCGGGGACCTACAATCGAGCAGTTCTTC
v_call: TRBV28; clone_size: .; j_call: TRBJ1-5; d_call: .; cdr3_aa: CASRLGLYTDTQHF; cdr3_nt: TGTGCCAGCAGACTCGGACTGTACACAGATACGCAGCATTTT
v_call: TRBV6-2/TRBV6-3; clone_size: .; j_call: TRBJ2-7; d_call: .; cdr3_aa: CTSSPGSYEQYF; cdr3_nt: TGTACCAGCAGTCCTGGGTCCTACGAGCAGTACTTC
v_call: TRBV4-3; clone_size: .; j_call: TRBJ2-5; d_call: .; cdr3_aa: CASSQGPGDQETQYF; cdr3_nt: TGCGCCAGCAGCCAAGGCCCGGGGGACCAAGAGACCCAGTACTTC
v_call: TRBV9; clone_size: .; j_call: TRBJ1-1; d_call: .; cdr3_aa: CASSVSQTEYTEAFF; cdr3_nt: TGTGCCAGCAGCGTATCCCAGACAGAGTACACTGAAGCTTTCTTT
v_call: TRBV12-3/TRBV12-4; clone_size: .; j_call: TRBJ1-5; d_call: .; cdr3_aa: CASSFNRARPPDNSNQPQHF; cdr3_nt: TGTGCCAGCAGTTTTAACAGGGCGCGTCCACCAGACAATAGCAATCAGCCCCAGCATTTT
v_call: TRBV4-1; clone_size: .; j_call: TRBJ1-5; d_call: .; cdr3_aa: CASSQNGQFSNQPQHF; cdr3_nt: TGCGCCAGCAGCCAAAATGGACAGTTTAGCAATCAGCCCCAGCATTTT
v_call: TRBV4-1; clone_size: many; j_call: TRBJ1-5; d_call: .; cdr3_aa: CASSQQTSNQPQHF; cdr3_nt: TGCGCCAGCAGCCAACAGACAAGTAATCAGCCCCAGCATTTT
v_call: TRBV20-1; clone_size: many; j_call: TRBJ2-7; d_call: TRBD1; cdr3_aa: CSARGQGISYEQYF; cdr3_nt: TGCAGTGCTAGGGGACAGGGGATTTCCTACGAGCAGTACTTC
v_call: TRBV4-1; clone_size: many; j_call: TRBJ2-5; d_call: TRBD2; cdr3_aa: CASSQELAGIQETQYF; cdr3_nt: TGCGCCAGCAGCCAAGAACTAGCGGGGATACAAGAGACCCAGTACTTC
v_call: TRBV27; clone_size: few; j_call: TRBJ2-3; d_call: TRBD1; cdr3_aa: CASSWDPLQGATDTQYF; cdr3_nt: TGTGCCAGCAGTTGGGACCCCTTACAGGGGGCCACAGATACGCAGTATTTT
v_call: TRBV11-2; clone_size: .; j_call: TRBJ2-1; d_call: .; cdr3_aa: CASSLIYGAGGNEQFF; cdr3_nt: TGTGCCAGCAGCTTAATCTATGGGGCAGGGGGGAATGAGCAGTTCTTC
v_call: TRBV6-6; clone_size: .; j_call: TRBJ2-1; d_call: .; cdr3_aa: CASSSGIWENEQFF; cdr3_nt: TGTGCCAGCTCATCGGGTATTTGGGAAAATGAGCAGTTCTTC